This TCR beta chain was found in a study of T cells after yellow fever vaccination. Study-wide results and limits: A weaker but faster secondary response was observed, peaking on day 5 versus 15.

This clonotype occurred a few times. Its target is not known. Via MiXCR, TCRdb re-called the 5' RACE reads, giving one row per CDR3 protein. The profile shows under 150,000 distinct CDR3 sequences, roughly 15% of them singletons. Germline-derived CDR1 and CDR2 are MGHRA and YSYEKL. The CDR3 extends over 15 amino acids. V dropped 1 base and J dropped 2 bases, with 12 bases sitting between them. The specimen comprised CD8+ T cells sorted from PBMCs, sampled 5 days after the yellow fever booster vaccination. This clonotype was sampled from a man younger than 35 who received the YFV17D yellow fever vaccine. The rearrangement uses TRBV4-1 and TRBJ2-7; D may correspond to TRBD1 or TRBD2 (5 bases each). This chain's CDR3 is CASSQGTGAPYEQYF. In nucleotides, the CDR3 is TGCGCCAGCAGCCAAGGGACCGGGGCTCCCTACGAGCAGTACTTC.